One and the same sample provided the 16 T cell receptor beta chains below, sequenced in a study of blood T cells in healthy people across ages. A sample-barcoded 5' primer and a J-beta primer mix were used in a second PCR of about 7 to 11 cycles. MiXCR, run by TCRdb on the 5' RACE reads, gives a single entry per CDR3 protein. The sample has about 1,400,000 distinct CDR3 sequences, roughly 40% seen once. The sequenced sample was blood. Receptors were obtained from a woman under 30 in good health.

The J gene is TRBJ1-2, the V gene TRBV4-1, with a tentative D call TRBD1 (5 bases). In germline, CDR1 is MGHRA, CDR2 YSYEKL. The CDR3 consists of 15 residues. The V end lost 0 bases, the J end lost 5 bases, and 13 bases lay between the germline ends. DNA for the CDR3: TGCGCCAGCAGCCAAGAGGGGGGGATAACGTATGGCTACACCTTC. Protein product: CASSQEGGITYGYTF.

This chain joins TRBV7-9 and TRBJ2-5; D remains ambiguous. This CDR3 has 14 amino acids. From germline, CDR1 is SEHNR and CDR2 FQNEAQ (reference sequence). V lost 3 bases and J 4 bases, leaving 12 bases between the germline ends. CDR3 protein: CASSFIATGETQYF. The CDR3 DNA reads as TGTGCCAGCAGCTTTATAGCCACCGGAGAGACCCAGTACTTC.

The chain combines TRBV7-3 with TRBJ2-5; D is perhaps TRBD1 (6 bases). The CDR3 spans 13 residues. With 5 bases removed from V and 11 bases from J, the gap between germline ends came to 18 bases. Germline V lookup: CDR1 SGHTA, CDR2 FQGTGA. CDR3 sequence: CASSVSRDNEQYF. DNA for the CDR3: TGTGCCAGCAGCGTAAGCAGGGACAATGAGCAGTACTTC.

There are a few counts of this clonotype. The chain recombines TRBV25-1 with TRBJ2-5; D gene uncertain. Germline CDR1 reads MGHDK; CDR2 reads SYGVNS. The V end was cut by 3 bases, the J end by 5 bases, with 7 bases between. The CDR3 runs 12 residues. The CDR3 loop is CASSEYPETQYF. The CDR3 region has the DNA TGTGCCAGCAGTGAGTACCCGGAGACCCAGTACTTC.

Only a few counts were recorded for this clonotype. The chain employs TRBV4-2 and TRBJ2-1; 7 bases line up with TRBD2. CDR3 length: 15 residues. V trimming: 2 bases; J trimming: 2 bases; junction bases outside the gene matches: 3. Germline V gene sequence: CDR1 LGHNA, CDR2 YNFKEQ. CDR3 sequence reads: CASSQSGLAYNEQFF. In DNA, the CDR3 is TGTGCCAGCAGCCAATCCGGACTAGCCTACAATGAGCAGTTCTTC.

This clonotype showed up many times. CDR3 bases: TGTGCCAGCAGTCAAGGCGGTGGGGTTTACAATGAGCAGTTCTTC. Residues: CASSQGGGVYNEQFF. V and J are TRBV7-2 and TRBJ2-1; no definite D call. The CDR3 contains 15 residues. CDR1 and CDR2 from the germline V gene are SGHTA and FQGNSA. The ends were cut back, 6 bases at V and 4 bases at J, with 16 bases in the middle.

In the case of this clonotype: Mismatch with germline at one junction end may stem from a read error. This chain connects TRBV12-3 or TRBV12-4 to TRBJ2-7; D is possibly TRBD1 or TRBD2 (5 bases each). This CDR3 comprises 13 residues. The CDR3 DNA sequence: TGTGCCAGCAGTTGGGGGAGCTCCGACGAGCAGTATTTC. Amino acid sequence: CASSWGSSDEQYF.

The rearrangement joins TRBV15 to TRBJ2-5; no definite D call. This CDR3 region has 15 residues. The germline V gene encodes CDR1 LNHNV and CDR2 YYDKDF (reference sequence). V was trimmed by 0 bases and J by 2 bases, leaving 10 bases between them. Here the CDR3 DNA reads TGTGCCACCAGCAGAGACCCAGGCCGTCAAGAGACCCAGTACTTC. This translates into CATSRDPGRQETQYF.

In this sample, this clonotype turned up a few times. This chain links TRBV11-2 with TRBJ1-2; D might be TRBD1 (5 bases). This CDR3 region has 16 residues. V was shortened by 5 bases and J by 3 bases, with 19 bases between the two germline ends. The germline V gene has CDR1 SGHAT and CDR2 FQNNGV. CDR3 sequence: CASSESTGEAYYGYTF. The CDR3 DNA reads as TGTGCCAGCAGCGAAAGCACGGGGGAAGCCTACTATGGCTACACCTTC.

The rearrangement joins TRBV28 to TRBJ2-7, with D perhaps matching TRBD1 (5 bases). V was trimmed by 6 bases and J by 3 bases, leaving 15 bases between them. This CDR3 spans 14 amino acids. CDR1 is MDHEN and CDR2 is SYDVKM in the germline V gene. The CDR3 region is CASRPSRAVYEQYF. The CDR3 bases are TGTGCCAGCAGACCCTCCAGGGCGGTCTACGAGCAGTACTTC.

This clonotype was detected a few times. The chain's CDR3 is CATAPPGVPTDTQYF. The CDR3 coding sequence is TGTGCCACCGCGCCGCCAGGGGTCCCGACAGATACGCAGTATTTT. The J gene is TRBJ2-3, the V gene TRBV7-9, with a possible D match to TRBD1 (6 bases). V shed 10 bases and J shed 3 bases, with 20 bases lying between them. CDR3 length: 15 residues. Germline CDR1 reads SEHNR; CDR2 reads FQNEAQ (reference sequence).

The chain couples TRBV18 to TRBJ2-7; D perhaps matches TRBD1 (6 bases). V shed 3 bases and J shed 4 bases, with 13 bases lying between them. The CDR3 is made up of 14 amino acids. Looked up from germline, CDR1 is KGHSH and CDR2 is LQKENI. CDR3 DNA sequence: TGTGCCAGCTCACCTTACCGGGACACTTACGAGCAGTACTTC. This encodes CASSPYRDTYEQYF.

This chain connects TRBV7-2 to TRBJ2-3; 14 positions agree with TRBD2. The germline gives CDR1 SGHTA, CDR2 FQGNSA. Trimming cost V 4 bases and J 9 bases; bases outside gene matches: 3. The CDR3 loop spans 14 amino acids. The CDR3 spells CASSSGTSGSTQYF. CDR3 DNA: TGTGCCAGCAGCTCCGGGACTAGCGGGAGCACGCAGTATTTT.

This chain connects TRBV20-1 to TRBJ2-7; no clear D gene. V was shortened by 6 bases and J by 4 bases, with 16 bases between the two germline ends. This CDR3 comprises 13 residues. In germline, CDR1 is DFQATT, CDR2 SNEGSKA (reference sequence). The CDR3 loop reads CSAMGERGYEQYF. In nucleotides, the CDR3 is TGCAGTGCGATGGGCGAGCGCGGATACGAGCAGTACTTC.

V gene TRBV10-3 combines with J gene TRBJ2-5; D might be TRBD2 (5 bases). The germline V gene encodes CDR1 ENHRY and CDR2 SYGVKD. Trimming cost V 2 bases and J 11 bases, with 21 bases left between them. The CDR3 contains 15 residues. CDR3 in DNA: TGTGCCATCAGTGAGCAACCGGGATTAAACAATGAGCAGTACTTC. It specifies CAISEQPGLNNEQYF.

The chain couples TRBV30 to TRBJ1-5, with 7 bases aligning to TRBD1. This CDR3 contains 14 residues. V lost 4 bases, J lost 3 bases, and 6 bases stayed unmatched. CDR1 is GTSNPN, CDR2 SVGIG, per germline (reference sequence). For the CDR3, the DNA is TGTGCCTGGACTTCGACAGGGTCCAATCAGCCCCAGCATTTT. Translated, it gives CAWTSTGSNQPQHF.